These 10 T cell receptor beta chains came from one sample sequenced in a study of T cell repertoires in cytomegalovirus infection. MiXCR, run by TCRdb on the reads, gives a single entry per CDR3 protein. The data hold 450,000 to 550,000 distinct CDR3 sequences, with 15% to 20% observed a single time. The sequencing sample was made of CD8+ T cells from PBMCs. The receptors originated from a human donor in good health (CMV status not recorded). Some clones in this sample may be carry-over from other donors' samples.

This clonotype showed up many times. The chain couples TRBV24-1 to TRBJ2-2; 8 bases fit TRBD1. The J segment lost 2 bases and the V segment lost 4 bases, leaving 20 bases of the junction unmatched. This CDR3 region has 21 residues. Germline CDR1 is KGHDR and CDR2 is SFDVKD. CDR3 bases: TGTGCCACCAGTGACCAACCCCAAACCTCCGGGACAGGTTATAACACCGGGGAGCTGTTTTTT. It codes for CATSDQPQTSGTGYNTGELFF.

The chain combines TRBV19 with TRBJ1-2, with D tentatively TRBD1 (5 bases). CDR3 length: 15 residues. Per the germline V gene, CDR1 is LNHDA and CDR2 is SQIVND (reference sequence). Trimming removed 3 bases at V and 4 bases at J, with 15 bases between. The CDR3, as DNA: TGTGCCAGTAGTATCCATTCCAGGGACGGCTATGGCTACACCTTC. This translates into CASSIHSRDGYGYTF.

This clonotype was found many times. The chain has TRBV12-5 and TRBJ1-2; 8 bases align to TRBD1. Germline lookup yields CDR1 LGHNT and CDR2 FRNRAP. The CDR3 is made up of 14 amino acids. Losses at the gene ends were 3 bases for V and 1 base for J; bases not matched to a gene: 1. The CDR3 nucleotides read TGTGCTAGTGGTTTTGGACAGGGTAACTATGGCTACACCTTC. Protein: CASGFGQGNYGYTF.

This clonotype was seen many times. The CDR3 reads CASSSRGDRGIPQYF. For the CDR3, the DNA is TGTGCCAGCAGTTCCCGAGGGGACAGGGGCATTCCCCAGTACTTC. V and J are TRBV6-5 and TRBJ2-5; 10 bases match TRBD1. The CDR3 covers 15 residues. Germline V gene lookup returns CDR1 MNHEY and CDR2 SVGAGI. V was pared by 4 bases and J by 9 bases, with 11 bases of the junction left unmatched.

As DNA, the CDR3 is TGTGCCAGTAGTTCCCGACCCTTCCGAGAGGTGAACACTGAAGCTTTCTTT. It encodes CASSSRPFREVNTEAFF. The chain carries TRBV19 and TRBJ1-1; D call uncertain. The germline V gene encodes CDR1 LNHDA and CDR2 SQIVND (reference sequence). Between the trimmed V and J ends, which lost 5 bases and 0 bases, there was a span of 19 bases. This CDR3 is 17 amino acids long.

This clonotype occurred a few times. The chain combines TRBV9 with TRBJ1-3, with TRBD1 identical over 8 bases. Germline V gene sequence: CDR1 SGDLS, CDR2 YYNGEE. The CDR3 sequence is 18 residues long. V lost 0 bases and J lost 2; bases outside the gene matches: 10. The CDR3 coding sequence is TGTGCCAGCAGCGTAGCGACGAGCGGGACAGGCCCTGGAAACACCATATATTTT. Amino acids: CASSVATSGTGPGNTIYF.

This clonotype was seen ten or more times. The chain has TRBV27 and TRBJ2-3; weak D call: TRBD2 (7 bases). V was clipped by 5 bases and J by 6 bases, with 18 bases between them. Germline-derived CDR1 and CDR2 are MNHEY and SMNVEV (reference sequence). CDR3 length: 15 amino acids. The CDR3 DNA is TGTGCCAGCAGTCCCGGACTAGGGGGAGTCGATACGCAGTATTTT. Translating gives CASSPGLGGVDTQYF.

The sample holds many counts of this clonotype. CDR3 bases: TGTGCCAGCAGCCGTTTTGGACAGGACACCGGGGAGCTGTTTTTT. As protein: CASSRFGQDTGELFF. V and J are TRBV7-9 and TRBJ2-2, with 7 positions matching TRBD1. This CDR3 comprises 15 residues. Looked up from germline, CDR1 is SEHNR and CDR2 is FQNEAQ (reference sequence). The junction had 6 bases not matched to a gene; V was cut back by 5 bases and J by 3 bases.

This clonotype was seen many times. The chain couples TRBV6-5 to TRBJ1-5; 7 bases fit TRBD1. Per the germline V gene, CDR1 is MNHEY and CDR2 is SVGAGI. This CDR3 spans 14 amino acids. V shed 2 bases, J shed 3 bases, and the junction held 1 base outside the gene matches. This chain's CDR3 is CASSYTGVNQPQHF. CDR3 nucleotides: TGTGCCAGCAGTTACACAGGGGTCAATCAGCCCCAGCATTTT.

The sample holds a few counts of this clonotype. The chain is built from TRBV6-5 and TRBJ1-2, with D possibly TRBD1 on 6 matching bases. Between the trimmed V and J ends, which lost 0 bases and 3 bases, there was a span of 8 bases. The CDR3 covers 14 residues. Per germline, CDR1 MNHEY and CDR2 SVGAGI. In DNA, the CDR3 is TGTGCCAGCAGTTACTCAGCAGGGGACTATGGCTACACCTTC. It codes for CASSYSAGDYGYTF.